These 10 T cell receptor beta chains were sequenced from one sample in a study of Ad26.COV2.S vaccination and SARS-CoV-2 variants. Regarding treatment: around 19 received Ad26.COV2.S at low or high dose, single or two shots; about 5 received placebo; per-sample allocation not given. Material that was analyzed had been drawn on day 63 after the first vaccine or placebo injection. Here immunoSEQ multiplex PCR was the method, and the copy in TCRdb shows in-frame clones only, minus some. The top ten clones hold over 1.3% of a sample with roughly 700,000 clones, more than 70% of them seen once. The sequencing here drew on peripheral blood, taken in a trial of Ad26.COV2.S vaccine versus placebo. These receptors all stem from a person between 18 and 60 years old who received the Ad26.COV2.S COVID-19 vaccine or a placebo.

This clone was observed a single time. The V call is TRBV6-5, the J call TRBJ2-3; D not resolved. CDR1 MNHEY and CDR2 SVGAGI come from the germline V gene. This CDR3 is 11 amino acids long. V was cut by 11 bases and J by 4 bases, with 10 bases left in between. CDR3 loop: CASRRADTQYF. The CDR3 DNA follows: TGTGCCTCCCGACGGGCAGATACGCAGTATTTT.

V usage is TRBV5-1 and J usage is TRBJ2-7; D possibly corresponds to TRBD1 (6 bases). CDR3 length: 15 residues. The V end lost 0 bases, the J end lost 4 bases, and 14 bases lay between the germline ends. CDR1 is SGHRS, CDR2 YFSETQ, per germline. CDR3 sequence: CASSLEPGERYEQYF. CDR3 bases: TGCGCCAGCAGCTTGGAGCCAGGGGAGCGATACGAGCAGTACTTC. The whole variable domain, remainder taken from reference TRBV5-1 and TRBJ2-7, is KAGVTQTPRYLIKTRGQQVTLSCSPISGHRSVSWYQQTPGQGLQFLFEYFSETQRNKGNFPGRFSGRQFSNSRSEMNVSTLELGDSALYLCASSLEPGERYEQYFGPGTRLTVT.

The chain uses TRBV7-8 and TRBJ2-7; 8 bases are a match to TRBD2. After removal of 8 bases from V and 6 bases from J, the junction contained 12 bases not matched to a gene. This CDR3 has 14 amino acids. Germline CDR1 and CDR2: SGHVS and FQNEAQ. CDR3 coding DNA: TGTGCCAGCGTCCTCTACGGGAGGGTTGGCGAGCAGTACTTC. Protein: CASVLYGRVGEQYF.

For this clone: Other nucleotide sequences in the sample specify the same CDR3. CDR3 coding DNA: TGTGCCAGCAGCTTAGCAGGGGGTGATCAGCCCCAGCATTTT. Amino acid sequence: CASSLAGGDQPQHF. This chain joins TRBV11-2 and TRBJ1-5, with TRBD1 identical over 7 bases. The V gene's germline CDR1 is SGHAT and CDR2 FQNNGV. V lost 1 base and J lost 5; bases outside the gene matches: 2. There are 14 residues in the CDR3.

The chain couples TRBV15 to TRBJ2-2; TRBD1 matches 10 bases. CDR1 LNHNV and CDR2 YYDKDF come from the germline V gene (reference sequence). Trimming took 0 bases from V and 3 from J; bases not matched to a gene: 7. The CDR3 is 18 amino acids. CDR3 nucleotides: TGTGCCACCAGCAGAGATCGGACAGGGGGTTTTGACACCGGGGAGCTGTTTTTT. This codes for CATSRDRTGGFDTGELFF.

On this clone: This same CDR3 is encoded by further DNA sequences in the sample. The chain carries TRBV11-2 and TRBJ1-1; the match to TRBD1 covers 8 bases. With 4 bases clipped from V and 2 bases from J, the junction kept 3 bases outside the gene matches. Germline CDR1 and CDR2: SGHAT and FQNNGV. The CDR3 runs 14 residues. In DNA form, the CDR3 reads TGTGCCAGCAGCTCGGGGACAGGTAACACTGAAGCTTTCTTT. Its translation is CASSSGTGNTEAFF.

The V and J genes are TRBV6-4 and TRBJ2-2; a weak D match, TRBD1 (5 bases). CDR3 length: 15 residues. Germline lookup yields CDR1 MRHNA and CDR2 SNTAGT. The V end was cut by 6 bases, the J end by 5 bases, with 16 bases between. The CDR3 coding sequence is TGTGCCAGCAGAGGAGAGGCAGGGATGACCGGGGAGCTGTTTTTT. Translating gives CASRGEAGMTGELFF.

This clone turned up a few times. V is TRBV19 and J is TRBJ2-3, with 11 bases that match TRBD2. V dropped 6 bases and J dropped 3; count of bases not matched to a gene: 5. Germline V gene data show CDR1 as LNHDA and CDR2 as SQIVND (reference sequence). CDR3 size: 15 residues. CDR3 amino acids: CASRPGLAETDTQYF. DNA for the CDR3: TGTGCCAGTAGACCGGGACTAGCGGAGACAGATACGCAGTATTTT.

This chain links TRBV5-1 with TRBJ2-4, with TRBD1 matching over 7 bases. The CDR3 totals 22 residues. Trimming at V came to 3 bases and at J to 0 bases, leaving 24 bases not matched to a gene. In germline, CDR1 is SGHRS, CDR2 YFSETQ. The CDR3 DNA is TGCGCCAGCAGCTCTGGGGCCCCCGGACAGGAAAAGGACCAGCTAGCCAAAAACATTCAGTACTTC. Residues: CASSSGAPGQEKDQLAKNIQYF. The full variable domain, in which reference TRBV5-1 and TRBJ2-4 provide the parts outside the CDR3, is KAGVTQTPRYLIKTRGQQVTLSCSPISGHRSVSWYQQTPGQGLQFLFEYFSETQRNKGNFPGRFSGRQFSNSRSEMNVSTLELGDSALYLCASSSGAPGQEKDQLAKNIQYFGAGTRLSVL.

V usage is TRBV27 and J usage is TRBJ2-3; D is unclear. V was clipped by 6 bases and J by 2 bases, with 6 bases between them. Germline V lookup: CDR1 MNHEY, CDR2 SMNVEV (reference sequence). The CDR3 has 12 amino acids. The CDR3: CASSKYTDTQYF. For the CDR3, the DNA is TGTGCCAGCAGCAAATACACAGATACGCAGTATTTT.